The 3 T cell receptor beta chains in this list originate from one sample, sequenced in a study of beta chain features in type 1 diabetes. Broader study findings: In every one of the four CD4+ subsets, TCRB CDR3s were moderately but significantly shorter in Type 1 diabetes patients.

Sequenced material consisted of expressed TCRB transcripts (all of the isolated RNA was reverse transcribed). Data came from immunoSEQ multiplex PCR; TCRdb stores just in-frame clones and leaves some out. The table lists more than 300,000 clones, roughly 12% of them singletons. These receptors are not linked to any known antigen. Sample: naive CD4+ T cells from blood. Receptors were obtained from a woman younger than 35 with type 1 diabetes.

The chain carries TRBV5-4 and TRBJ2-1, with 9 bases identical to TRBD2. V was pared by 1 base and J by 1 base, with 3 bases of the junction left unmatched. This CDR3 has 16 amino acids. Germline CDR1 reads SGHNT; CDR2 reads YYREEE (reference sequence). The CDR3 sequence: CASSLPLAGSYNEQFF. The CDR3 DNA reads TGTGCCAGCAGCTTGCCTCTAGCGGGGTCCTACAATGAGCAGTTCTTC.

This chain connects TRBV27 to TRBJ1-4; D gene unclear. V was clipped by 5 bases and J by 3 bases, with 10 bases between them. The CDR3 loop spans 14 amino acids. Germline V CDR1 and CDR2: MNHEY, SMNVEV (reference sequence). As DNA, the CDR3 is TGTGCCAGCAGTGTTCTAGCGGCTAATGAAAAACTGTTTTTT. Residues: CASSVLAANEKLFF.

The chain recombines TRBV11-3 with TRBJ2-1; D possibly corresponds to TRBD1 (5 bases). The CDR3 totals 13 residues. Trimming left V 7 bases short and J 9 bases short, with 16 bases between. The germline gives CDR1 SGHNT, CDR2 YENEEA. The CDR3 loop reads CASTNRTTSEQFF. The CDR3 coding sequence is TGTGCCAGCACCAACAGGACCACCAGTGAGCAGTTCTTC. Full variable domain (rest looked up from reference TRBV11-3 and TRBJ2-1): EAGVVQSPRYKIIEKKQPVAFWCNPISGHNTLYWYLQNLGQGPELLIRYENEEAVDDSQLPKDRFSAERLKGVDSTLKIQPAELGDSAVYLCASTNRTTSEQFFGPGTRLTVL.